The 26 T cell receptor beta chains given below trace back to one sample, sequenced in a study of T cells in Graves' hyperthyroidism and ophthalmopathy. TCR beta CDR3 region amplification was performed from RNA transcripts. The HTBI primer set drove a first-round RT-PCR of the TCR CDR3. TCRdb reanalysed the multiplex PCR reads using MiXCR and keeps one entry per CDR3 protein. The table records 490,000 or so distinct CDR3 sequences, about 46% of them present only once. Sequenced input: peripheral blood or thyroid tissue (not recorded which). The source is an adult woman with Graves' disease, either hyperthyroidism or ophthalmopathy (not recorded which).

This clonotype was seen just once. The chain combines TRBV7-2 with TRBJ2-7; 10 positions match TRBD2. This CDR3 has 17 amino acids. J was trimmed by 2 bases and V by 5 bases; bases with no gene match: 12. CDR1 and CDR2 from the germline V gene are SGHTA and FQGNSA. The CDR3 spells CASSQDIAGGLPYEQYF. The CDR3 DNA is TGTGCCAGCAGCCAAGATATAGCGGGAGGCCTCCCCTACGAGCAGTACTTC.

This clonotype was observed at least ten times. The CDR3 DNA follows: TGTGCCAGTAGTAGAATCCGGGACAGGGTTTCAGGCTACACCTTC. Translating gives CASSRIRDRVSGYTF. The J gene is TRBJ1-2, the V gene TRBV19; 9 positions agree with TRBD1. The CDR3 is 15 residues long. The junction had 11 bases not matched to a gene; V was cut back by 4 bases and J by 8 bases. Germline V gene lookup returns CDR1 LNHDA and CDR2 SQIVND (reference sequence).

To note about this clonotype: Given a much more abundant clone one base away, this may be a read error. The chain uses TRBV9 and TRBJ2-5, with D possibly matching TRBD2 (6 bases). In germline, CDR1 is SGDLS, CDR2 YYNGEE. This CDR3 has 14 amino acids. Trimming left V 3 bases short and J 5 bases short, with 14 bases between. The CDR3 reads CASSGGGELETQYF. The CDR3 DNA follows: TGTGCCAGCAGCGGGGGCGGGGAGTTGGAGACCCAGTACTTC.

The V gene is TRBV5-1, the J gene TRBJ2-7; no clear D. V dropped 4 bases and J dropped 7 bases, with 15 bases sitting between them. This CDR3 region has 13 residues. The germline gives CDR1 SGHRS, CDR2 YFSETQ. CDR3 DNA sequence: TGCGCCAGCAGCCCCGCGGCCCCACCGGAGCAGTACTTC. Translation: CASSPAAPPEQYF.

The chain carries TRBV5-1 and TRBJ1-1; D remains ambiguous. This CDR3 is 13 amino acids long. Per germline, CDR1 SGHRS and CDR2 YFSETQ. Trimming removed 8 bases at V and 1 base at J, with 12 bases between. The CDR3 sequence is CASWPYPNTEAFF. The DNA for the CDR3 is TGCGCCAGTTGGCCTTACCCGAACACTGAAGCTTTCTTT.

This clonotype was recorded many times. The V call is TRBV7-8, the J call TRBJ2-2; TRBD1 matches 7 bases. The CDR3 contains 16 residues. Germline CDR1 reads SGHVS; CDR2 reads FQNEAQ. V gave up 4 bases and J gave up 6 bases; unmatched junction bases: 11. CDR3 amino acids: CASSSRQGFFAGELFF. The CDR3 nucleotides are TGTGCCAGCAGCTCGAGACAGGGTTTTTTCGCCGGGGAGCTGTTTTTT. Supplemented by reference TRBV7-8 and TRBJ2-2, the full variable domain reads GAGVSQSPRYKVAKRGQDVALRCDPISGHVSLFWYQQALGQGPEFLTYFQNEAQLDKSGLPSDRFFAERPEGSVSTLKIQRTQQEDSAVYLCASSSRQGFFAGELFFGEGSRLTVL.

This clonotype was picked up many times. The chain carries TRBV7-3 and TRBJ2-3, with 9 bases fitting TRBD2. Germline CDR1 reads SGHTA; CDR2 reads FQGTGA. With 3 bases clipped from V and 2 bases from J, the junction kept 3 bases outside the gene matches. CDR3 length equals 15 residues. The CDR3 here is CASSFSGSDTDTQYF. DNA for the CDR3: TGTGCCAGCAGCTTTAGCGGGAGTGACACAGATACGCAGTATTTT.

The genes are TRBV19 and TRBJ1-1; D is unresolved. V lost 6 bases to trimming and J lost 4 bases, with 18 bases between them. CDR1 and CDR2 (germline): LNHDA, SQIVND (reference sequence). The CDR3 runs 15 residues. CDR3 DNA sequence: TGTGCCAGTAGGACCGGACGGGCAGGACCCACTGAAGCTTTCTTT. Residues: CASRTGRAGPTEAFF.

This clonotype was counted between two and nine times. This chain connects TRBV9 to TRBJ1-2; D is unresolved. Trimming removed 0 bases at V and 12 bases at J, with 12 bases between. CDR3 length equals 12 residues. CDR1 is SGDLS and CDR2 is YYNGEE in the germline V gene. The CDR3: CASSVASSGNTF. The CDR3 nucleotides are TGTGCCAGCAGCGTAGCTAGCTCTGGAAACACCTTC.

This clonotype was recorded at least ten times. The DNA of the CDR3 is TGTGCCAGCAGCCCAGGGGGCAGACTAGGGGAGCCCCAGCATTTT. Translation: CASSPGGRLGEPQHF. The gene calls are TRBV7-9 and TRBJ1-5; 8 positions agree with TRBD1. The CDR3 has 15 amino acids. The J segment lost 8 bases and the V segment lost 5 bases, leaving 11 bases of the junction unmatched. Germline V gene sequence: CDR1 SEHNR, CDR2 FQNEAQ (reference sequence).

The sample holds many counts of this clonotype. This chain links TRBV5-1 with TRBJ2-7, with unresolved D. The CDR3 extends over 14 amino acids. The germline gives CDR1 SGHRS, CDR2 YFSETQ. Trimming took 1 base from V and 2 from J, leaving 10 bases between them. The CDR3 bases are TGCGCCAGCAGCTTGACAGTTCCCCCCTACGAGCAGTACTTC. Encoded protein: CASSLTVPPYEQYF. The full variable domain, with the rest looked up from reference TRBV5-1 and TRBJ2-7, is KAGVTQTPRYLIKTRGQQVTLSCSPISGHRSVSWYQQTPGQGLQFLFEYFSETQRNKGNFPGRFSGRQFSNSRSEMNVSTLELGDSALYLCASSLTVPPYEQYFGPGTRLTVT.

This clonotype occurred many times. The chain is built from TRBV4-1 and TRBJ1-4, with D tentatively TRBD1 (5 bases). The V gene lost 0 bases and the J gene lost 10 bases, with 9 bases spanning the gap. CDR1 is MGHRA, CDR2 YSYEKL, per germline. The CDR3 consists of 13 residues. CDR3 nucleotides: TGCGCCAGCAGCCAAGAGCCTAGGGGAAAACTGTTTTTT. Amino acids: CASSQEPRGKLFF.

As to this clonotype: No DNA is shown, since the ends of the CDR3 on it are uncertain; the CDR3 is the one TCRdb lists. CDR3 loop: CASSSRALCAISDTQETQYF. The J gene is TRBJ2-5, the V gene TRBV19; the table's TRBD2 call for D was not verified on the DNA. The CDR3 numbers 20 amino acids, ends counted. Germline lookup yields CDR1 LNHDA and CDR2 SQIVND (reference sequence).

A few counts support this clonotype. This chain joins TRBV6-1 and TRBJ2-3; TRBD2 matches 7 bases. The CDR3 is made up of 12 amino acids. V lost 11 bases, J lost 4 bases, and 6 bases stayed unmatched. Looked up from germline, CDR1 is MNHNS and CDR2 is SASEGT. CDR3 nucleotide sequence: TGTGCCGGCGGGAGTGCGGCAGATACGCAGTATTTT. Protein sequence: CAGGSAADTQYF.

The CDR3 spells CASSTNYKSETQYF. The DNA for the CDR3 is TGTGCCAGCAGCACAAACTATAAGTCTGAGACCCAGTACTTC. The V call is TRBV7-6, the J call TRBJ2-5; D call uncertain. Trimming removed 5 bases from V and 5 bases from J, with 15 bases in between. The CDR3 sequence is 14 residues long. Germline-derived CDR1 and CDR2 are SGHVS and FNYEAQ.

The genes are TRBV7-3 and TRBJ2-2, with a possible D match to TRBD2 (5 bases). CDR3 size: 14 residues. The V end lost 5 bases, the J end lost 6 bases, and 13 bases lay between the germline ends. Germline CDR1 SGHTA, CDR2 FQGTGA. The chain's CDR3 is CASSQALAAGELFF. The CDR3 nucleotides are TGTGCCAGCAGCCAGGCCCTAGCCGCCGGGGAGCTGTTTTTT.

This clonotype was found many times. The chain joins TRBV6-5 to TRBJ2-7; 8 nucleotides match TRBD1. Germline CDR1 is MNHEY and CDR2 is SVGAGI. The ends lost 9 bases at V and 3 bases at J; junction bases unmatched: 7. The CDR3 runs to 13 residues. The CDR3 region is CARRDRRYYEQYF. CDR3 nucleotides: TGTGCCAGGCGGGACAGGCGCTACTACGAGCAGTACTTC.

V is TRBV15 and J is TRBJ2-1; D is possibly TRBD1 (5 bases). The V end was cut by 0 bases, the J end by 5 bases, with 14 bases between. Germline V gene data show CDR1 as LNHNV and CDR2 as YYDKDF (reference sequence). The CDR3 is 16 amino acids. CDR3 in amino acids: CATSRDGYRTNNEQFF. In DNA, the CDR3 is TGTGCCACCAGCAGAGATGGGTACAGGACCAACAATGAGCAGTTCTTC.

This chain links TRBV29-1 with TRBJ1-6; no clear D gene. V was cut by 5 bases and J by 5 bases, with 13 bases left in between. CDR3 size: 14 residues. Germline CDR1 and CDR2: SQVTM and ANQGSEA. CDR3 nucleotide sequence: TGCAGCGTTTGGGGAGAGGGCAATAATTCACCCCTCCACTTT. Residues: CSVWGEGNNSPLHF.

This chain uses TRBV5-4 with TRBJ2-5, with a weak D call TRBD2 (6 bases). Trimming stripped 4 bases from V and 5 bases from J, with 18 bases between. This CDR3 is built from 15 residues. Germline V CDR1 and CDR2: SGHNT, YYREEE (reference sequence). The CDR3 spells CASSRLDVVRETQYF. In DNA form, the CDR3 reads TGTGCCAGCAGCCGACTAGACGTAGTACGGGAGACCCAGTACTTC. Filled out from reference TRBV5-4 and TRBJ2-5, the complete variable domain reads ETGVTQSPTHLIKTRGQQVTLRCSSQSGHNTVSWYQQALGQGPQFIFQYYREEENGRGNFPPRFSGLQFPNYSSELNVNALELDDSALYLCASSRLDVVRETQYFGPGTRLLVL.

The rearrangement links TRBV28 to TRBJ1-2, with D maybe TRBD1 (6 bases). This CDR3 comprises 13 residues. CDR1 and CDR2 (germline): MDHEN, SYDVKM. Trimming cost V 11 bases and J 3 bases, with 16 bases left between them. CDR3 nucleotides: TGTGCCCTTCAGAGAGGGGGGGACTATGGCTACACCTTC. This translates into CALQRGGDYGYTF.

The J gene is TRBJ2-5, the V gene TRBV3-1; D remains unclear. Germline values: CDR1 LGHDT, CDR2 YNNKEL (reference sequence). The CDR3 is 12 residues long. The V end lost 3 bases, the J end lost 5 bases, and 7 bases lay between the germline ends. This CDR3 is CASSHKRETQYF. In DNA, the CDR3 is TGTGCCAGCAGCCATAAAAGGGAGACCCAGTACTTC.

Comment on this clonotype: A single base separates this from a much larger clone, so it may be a read error. This chain links TRBV6-5 with TRBJ1-4, with 7 bases lining up with TRBD1. Per the germline V gene, CDR1 is MNHEY and CDR2 is SVGAGI. CDR3 length: 13 residues. Written as DNA, the CDR3 is TGTGTCAGCGGCCGGGACAGAAATGAAAAACTGTTTTTT. Translated, it gives CVSGRDRNEKLFF.

This clonotype was seen at least ten times. V usage is TRBV5-4 and J usage is TRBJ1-1; 8 bases are shared with TRBD1. The germline gives CDR1 SGHNT, CDR2 YYREEE (reference sequence). The CDR3 totals 14 residues. Losses at the gene ends were 0 bases for V and 7 bases for J; bases not matched to a gene: 5. DNA of the CDR3: TGTGCCAGCAGCTTGGCAGGGGGCGGGCTTGAAGCTTTCTTT. Amino acids: CASSLAGGGLEAFF.

This clonotype was detected many times. CDR3 sequence: CASSKTGRAYTEAFF. The CDR3 DNA sequence: TGTGCCAGCAGTAAGACAGGGAGGGCGTATACTGAAGCTTTCTTT. The chain links TRBV6-6 to TRBJ1-1, with TRBD1 matching 7 bases. The CDR3 loop spans 15 amino acids. The V segment lost 5 bases and the J segment 5 bases; nucleotides outside the gene matches: 11. Germline CDR1 is MNHNY and CDR2 is SVGAGI (reference sequence).

Many counts were recorded for this clonotype. The genes are TRBV19 and TRBJ2-7; possibly TRBD2 for D (6 bases). The CDR3 totals 15 residues. CDR1 is LNHDA and CDR2 is SQIVND in the germline V gene (reference sequence). V dropped 3 bases and J dropped 2 bases, with 14 bases sitting between them. The DNA for the CDR3 is TGTGCCAGTAGTATTGTTCGGGACTCTGCCTACGAGCAGTACTTC. This translates into CASSIVRDSAYEQYF.